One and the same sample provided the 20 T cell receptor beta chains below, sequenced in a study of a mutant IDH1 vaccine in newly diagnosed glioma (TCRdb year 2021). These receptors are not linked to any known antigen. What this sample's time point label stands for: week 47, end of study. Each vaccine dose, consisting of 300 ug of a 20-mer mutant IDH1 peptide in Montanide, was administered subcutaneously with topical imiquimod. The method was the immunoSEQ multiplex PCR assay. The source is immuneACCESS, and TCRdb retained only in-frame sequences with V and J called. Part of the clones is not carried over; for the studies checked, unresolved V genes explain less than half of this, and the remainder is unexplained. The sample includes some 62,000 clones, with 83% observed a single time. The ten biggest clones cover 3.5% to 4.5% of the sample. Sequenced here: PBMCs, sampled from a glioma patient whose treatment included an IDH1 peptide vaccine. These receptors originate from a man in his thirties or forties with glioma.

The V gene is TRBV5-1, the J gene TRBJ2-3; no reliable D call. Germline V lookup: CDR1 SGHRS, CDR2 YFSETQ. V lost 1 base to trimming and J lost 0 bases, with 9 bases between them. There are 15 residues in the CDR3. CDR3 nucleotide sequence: TGCGCCAGCAGCTTGAAAGTCGGGAGCACAGATACGCAGTATTTT. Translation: CASSLKVGSTDTQYF.

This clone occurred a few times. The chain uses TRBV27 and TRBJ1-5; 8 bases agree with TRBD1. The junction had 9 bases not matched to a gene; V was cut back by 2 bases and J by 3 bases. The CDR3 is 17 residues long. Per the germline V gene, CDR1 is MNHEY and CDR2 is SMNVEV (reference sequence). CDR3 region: CASSLGTGGGFNQPQHF. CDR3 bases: TGTGCCAGCAGTTTAGGAACAGGGGGTGGGTTCAATCAGCCCCAGCATTTT.

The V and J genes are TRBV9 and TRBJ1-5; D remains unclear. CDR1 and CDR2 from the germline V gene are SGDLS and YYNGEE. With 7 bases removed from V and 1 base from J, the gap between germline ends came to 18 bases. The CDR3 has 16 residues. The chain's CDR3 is CASSPSGQVSNQPQHF. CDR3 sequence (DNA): TGTGCCAGCTCACCGAGTGGGCAAGTAAGCAATCAGCCCCAGCATTTT.

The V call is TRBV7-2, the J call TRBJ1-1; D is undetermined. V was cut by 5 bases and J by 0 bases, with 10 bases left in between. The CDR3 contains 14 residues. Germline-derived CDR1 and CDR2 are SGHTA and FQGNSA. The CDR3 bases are TGTGCCAGCAGCCCGTATTTAGTGAACACTGAAGCTTTCTTT. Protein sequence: CASSPYLVNTEAFF.

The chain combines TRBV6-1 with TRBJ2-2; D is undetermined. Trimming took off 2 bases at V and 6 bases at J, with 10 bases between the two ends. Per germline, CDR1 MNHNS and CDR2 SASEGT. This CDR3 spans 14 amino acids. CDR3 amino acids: CASSERASAGELFF. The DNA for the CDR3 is TGTGCCAGCAGTGAAAGGGCGTCGGCCGGGGAGCTGTTTTTT.

In nucleotides, the CDR3 is TGTGCCAGCTGGAGACAGAGTGAAGCTTTCTTT. Protein: CASWRQSEAFF. The chain recombines TRBV6-6 with TRBJ1-1; D possibly corresponds to TRBD1 (5 bases). Trimming took off 8 bases at V and 7 bases at J, with 11 bases between the two ends. The CDR3 is made up of 11 amino acids. From germline, CDR1 is MNHNY and CDR2 SVGAGI (reference sequence).

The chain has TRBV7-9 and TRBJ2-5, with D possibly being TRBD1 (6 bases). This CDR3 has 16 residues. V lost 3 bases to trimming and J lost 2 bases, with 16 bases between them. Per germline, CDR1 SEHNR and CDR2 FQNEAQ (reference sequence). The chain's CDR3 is CASSFLTGFEQETQYF. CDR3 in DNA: TGTGCCAGCAGCTTCCTTACAGGGTTTGAGCAAGAGACCCAGTACTTC.

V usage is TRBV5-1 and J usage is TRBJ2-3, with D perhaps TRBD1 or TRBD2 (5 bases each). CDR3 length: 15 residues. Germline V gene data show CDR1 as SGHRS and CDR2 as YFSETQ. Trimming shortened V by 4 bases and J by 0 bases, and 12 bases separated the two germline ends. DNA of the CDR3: TGCGCCAGCAGCCACGGGACCGCTAGCACAGATACGCAGTATTTT. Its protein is CASSHGTASTDTQYF. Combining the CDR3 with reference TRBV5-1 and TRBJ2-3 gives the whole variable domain KAGVTQTPRYLIKTRGQQVTLSCSPISGHRSVSWYQQTPGQGLQFLFEYFSETQRNKGNFPGRFSGRQFSNSRSEMNVSTLELGDSALYLCASSHGTASTDTQYFGPGTRLTVL.

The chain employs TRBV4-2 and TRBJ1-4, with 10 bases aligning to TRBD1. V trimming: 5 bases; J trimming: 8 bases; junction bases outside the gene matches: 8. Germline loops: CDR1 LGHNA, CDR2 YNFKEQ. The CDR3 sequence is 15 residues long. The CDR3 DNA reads TGTGCCAGCAGCTCTCGGACAGGGGGTGAGGAAAAACTGTTTTTT. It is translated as CASSSRTGGEEKLFF.

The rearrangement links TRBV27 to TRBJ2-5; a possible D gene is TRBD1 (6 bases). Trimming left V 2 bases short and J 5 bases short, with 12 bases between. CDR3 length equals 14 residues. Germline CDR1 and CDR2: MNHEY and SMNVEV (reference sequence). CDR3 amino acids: CASSLDRRSETQYF. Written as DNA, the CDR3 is TGTGCCAGCAGTTTAGACAGGAGGAGTGAGACCCAGTACTTC.

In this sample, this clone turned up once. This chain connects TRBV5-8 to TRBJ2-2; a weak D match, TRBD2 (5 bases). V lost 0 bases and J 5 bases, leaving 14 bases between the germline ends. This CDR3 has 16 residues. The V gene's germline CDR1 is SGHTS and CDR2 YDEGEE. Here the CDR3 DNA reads TGTGCCAGCAGCTTGGAGTCCGGGGTGTGGACCGGGGAGCTGTTTTTT. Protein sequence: CASSLESGVWTGELFF.

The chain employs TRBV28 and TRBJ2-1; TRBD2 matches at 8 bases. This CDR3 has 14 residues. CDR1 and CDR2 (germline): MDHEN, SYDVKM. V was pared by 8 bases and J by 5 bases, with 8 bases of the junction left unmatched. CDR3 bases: TGTGCCAGCGCATCGGGGGGGTTAAACAATGAGCAGTTCTTC. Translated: CASASGGLNNEQFF.

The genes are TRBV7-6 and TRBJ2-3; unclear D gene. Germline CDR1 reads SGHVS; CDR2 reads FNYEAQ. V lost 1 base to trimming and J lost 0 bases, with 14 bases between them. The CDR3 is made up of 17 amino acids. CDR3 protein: CASSLDLSPTSTDTQYF. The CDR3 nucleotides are TGTGCCAGCAGCTTAGATCTTTCGCCCACTAGCACAGATACGCAGTATTTT.

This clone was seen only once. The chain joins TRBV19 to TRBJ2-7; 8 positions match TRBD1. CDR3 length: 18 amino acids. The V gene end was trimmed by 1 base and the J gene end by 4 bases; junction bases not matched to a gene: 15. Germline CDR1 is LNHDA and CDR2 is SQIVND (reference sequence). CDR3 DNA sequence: TGTGCCAGTAGTATAGTCTCCCGGACAGGGCTACACAGTTACGAGCAGTACTTC. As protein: CASSIVSRTGLHSYEQYF.

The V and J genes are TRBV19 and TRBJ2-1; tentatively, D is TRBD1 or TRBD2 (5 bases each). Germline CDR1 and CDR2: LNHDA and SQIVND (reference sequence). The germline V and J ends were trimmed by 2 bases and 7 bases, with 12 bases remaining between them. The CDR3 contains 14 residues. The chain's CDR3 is CASSIQGPRNEQFF. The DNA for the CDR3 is TGTGCCAGTAGTATACAGGGACCCAGGAATGAGCAGTTCTTC. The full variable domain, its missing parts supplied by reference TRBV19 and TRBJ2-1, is DGGITQSPKYLFRKEGQNVTLSCEQNLNHDAMYWYRQDPGQGLRLIYYSQIVNDFQKGDIAEGYSVSREKKESFPLTVTSAQKNPTAFYLCASSIQGPRNEQFFGPGTRLTVL.

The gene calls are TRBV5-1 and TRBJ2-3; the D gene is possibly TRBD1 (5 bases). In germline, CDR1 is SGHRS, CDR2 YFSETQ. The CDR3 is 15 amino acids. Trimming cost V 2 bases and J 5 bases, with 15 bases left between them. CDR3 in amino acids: CASSLGAAGEDTQYF. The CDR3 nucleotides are TGCGCCAGCAGCTTAGGGGCAGCCGGAGAAGATACGCAGTATTTT.

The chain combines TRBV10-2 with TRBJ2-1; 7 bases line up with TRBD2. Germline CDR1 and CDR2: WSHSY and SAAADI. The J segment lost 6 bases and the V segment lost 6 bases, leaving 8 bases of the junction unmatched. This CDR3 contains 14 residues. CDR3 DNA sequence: TGCGCCAGCAGGTCTAGCGGCCCAATCAATGAGCAGTTCTTC. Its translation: CASRSSGPINEQFF.

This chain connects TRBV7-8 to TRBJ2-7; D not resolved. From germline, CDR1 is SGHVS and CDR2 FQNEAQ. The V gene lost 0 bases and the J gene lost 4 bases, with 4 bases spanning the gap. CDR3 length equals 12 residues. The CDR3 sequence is CASSLAEYEQYF. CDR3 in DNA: TGTGCCAGCAGCTTAGCAGAATACGAGCAGTACTTC.

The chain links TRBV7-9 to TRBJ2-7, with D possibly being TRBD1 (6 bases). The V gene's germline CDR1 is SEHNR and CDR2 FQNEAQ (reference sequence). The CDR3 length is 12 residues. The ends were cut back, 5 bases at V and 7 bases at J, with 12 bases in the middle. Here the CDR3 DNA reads TGTGCCAGCAGCCCAGGGGATTGGGAGCAGTACTTC. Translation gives CASSPGDWEQYF.

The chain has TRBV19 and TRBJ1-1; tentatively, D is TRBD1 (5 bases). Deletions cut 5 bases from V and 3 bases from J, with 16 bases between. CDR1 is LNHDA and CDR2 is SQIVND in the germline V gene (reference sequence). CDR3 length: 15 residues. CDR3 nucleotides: TGTGCCAGTAGTGGGGCATCTGGCGGGGACACTGAAGCTTTCTTT. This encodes CASSGASGGDTEAFF.